This is a list of T cell receptor beta chains from one sample in a study of CD8 T cells in ankylosing spondylitis. TCRdb itself ran the 5' RACE reads through MiXCR, one entry per CDR3 protein. Of approximately 520,000 distinct CDR3 sequences listed, 5.3% are singletons. Sample: blood, either unsorted or a sorted T cell fraction (not recorded which). These receptors were taken from a male donor with ankylosing spondylitis. Both conserved end residues are part of each CDR3. The D gene is left open where the match is weak. Part of the rows lack a size; the others show once, few, many or a class for expanded clones.

V: TRBV7-2; J: TRBJ2-1; size: many; D: .; DNA: TGTGCCAGCAGCTTTGCCGGGACGGAATTAGAGCAGTTCTTC; CDR3: CASSFAGTELEQFF
V: TRBV5-4; J: TRBJ1-6; size: .; D: TRBD1; DNA: TGTGCCAGCAGCTTCCGGACAGGGGGGAATTCACCCCTCCACTTT; CDR3: CASSFRTGGNSPLHF
V: TRBV10-3; J: TRBJ2-3; size: many; D: TRBD2; DNA: TGTGCCATCACAGCCGGACTAGATTCAGATACGCAGTATTTT; CDR3: CAITAGLDSDTQYF
V: TRBV10-3; J: TRBJ1-5; size: many; D: .; DNA: TGTGCCATCAGTGAGCAGGAGCAGCCCCAGCATTTT; CDR3: CAISEQEQPQHF
V: TRBV28; J: TRBJ2-3; size: .; D: .; DNA: TGTGCCAGCAGACCAGTCCGTACAGGGCCCACAGATACGCAGTATTTT; CDR3: CASRPVRTGPTDTQYF
V: TRBV7-2; J: TRBJ2-7; size: many; D: .; DNA: TGTGCCAGCAGCCCCCAATACAGCTCCTACGAGCAGTACTTC; CDR3: CASSPQYSSYEQYF
V: TRBV20-1; J: TRBJ2-7; size: many; D: .; DNA: TGCAGTGCTAGAGATCGTACAGGGAGCTACGAGCAGTACTTC; CDR3: CSARDRTGSYEQYF
V: TRBV20-1; J: TRBJ1-5; size: many; D: .; DNA: TGCAGTGCTGCGCAGGCAGCTAGCAATCAGCCCCAGCATTTT; CDR3: CSAAQAASNQPQHF
V: TRBV11-2; J: TRBJ2-5; size: .; D: TRBD2; DNA: TGTGCCAGCAGCTTAAAAGAGCCTAGCGGGAGGCCGTGGGAGACCCAGTACTTC; CDR3: CASSLKEPSGRPWETQYF
V: TRBV29-1; J: TRBJ2-5; size: many; D: .; DNA: TGCAGCGTGAGAACCGGGCGAGAGACCCAGTACTTC; CDR3: CSVRTGRETQYF
V: TRBV5-5; J: TRBJ1-1; size: many; D: .; DNA: TGTGCCAGCAGCCAAACATCCGGGGAGAACACTGAAGCTTTCTTT; CDR3: CASSQTSGENTEAFF
V: TRBV29-1; J: TRBJ2-5; size: many; D: TRBD2; DNA: TGCAGCGTCGGACTAGGCCAGGAGACCCAGTACTTC; CDR3: CSVGLGQETQYF
V: TRBV7-9; J: TRBJ2-7; size: few; D: TRBD1; DNA: TGTGCCGGCAGCTTTGACAGGGCGGTTGGTAACGAGCAGTACTTC; CDR3: CAGSFDRAVGNEQYF
V: TRBV24-1; J: TRBJ1-5; size: .; D: .; DNA: TGTGCCACCAATGAGTTTGCAGGGCATAGCAATCAGCCCCAGCATTTT; CDR3: CATNEFAGHSNQPQHF
V: TRBV11-2; J: TRBJ1-3; size: few; D: .; DNA: TGTGCCAGCAGCTTAGATCTCCTCTCTGGAAACACCATATATTTT; CDR3: CASSLDLLSGNTIYF
V: TRBV5-1; J: TRBJ2-3; size: many; D: TRBD2; DNA: TGCGCCAGCAGCTCCGGACTAGCGGGGGGGGGCACAGATACGCAGTATTTT; CDR3: CASSSGLAGGGTDTQYF
V: TRBV2; J: TRBJ1-5; size: few; D: TRBD1; DNA: TGTGCCAGCAGCGAGGGGGACAGGGGGCCTTATAGCAATCAGCCCCAGCATTTT; CDR3: CASSEGDRGPYSNQPQHF
V: TRBV10-3; J: TRBJ2-7; size: many; D: TRBD2; DNA: TGTGCCATCAGGGCTAGCGGGAGAGCCTACGAGCAGTACTTC; CDR3: CAIRASGRAYEQYF
V: TRBV7-2; J: TRBJ2-1; size: .; D: .; DNA: TGTGCCAGCAGCCACGACGTGGAGTACAATGAGCAGTTCTTC; CDR3: CASSHDVEYNEQFF
V: TRBV4-2; J: TRBJ2-7; size: many; D: .; DNA: TGTGCCAGCAGCCAAAGCGGACCCTACGAGCAGTACTTC; CDR3: CASSQSGPYEQYF
V: TRBV20-1; J: TRBJ2-1; size: few; D: TRBD2; DNA: TGCAGTGCTAGAGATCTTGGTGTAGCGGGAGGGCGCTACAATGAGCAGTTCTTC; CDR3: CSARDLGVAGGRYNEQFF
V: TRBV6-2/TRBV6-3; J: TRBJ2-1; size: many; D: TRBD2; DNA: TGTGCCAGCAGTGTTAGCGGGAGAACCTACAATGAGCAGTTCTTC; CDR3: CASSVSGRTYNEQFF